The 20 T cell receptor beta chains listed next were all sequenced from one sample in a study of shared clonotypes between healthy human individuals. Only in-frame clones appear in the TCRdb table, and some are missing; sequencing was by immunoSEQ multiplex PCR. This sample carries millions of clones, more than 80% of them seen once, and the ten largest clones take 0.11% to 0.15%. What was sequenced was naive CD4+ T cells sorted from blood. Subset of the sample: CD45RA+ positively selected. These receptors were collected from a man younger than 30 in good health.

The CDR3 nucleotides are TGTGCCATCAATCGGGTGGGCGGGGAGCTGTTTTTT. This translates into CAINRVGGELFF. The chain joins TRBV10-3 to TRBJ2-2; D unresolved. The CDR3 is 12 residues long. Germline V gene data show CDR1 as ENHRY and CDR2 as SYGVKD. The V and J ends lost 7 bases and 7 bases respectively, with 10 bases between them.

As concerns this clone: Within the sample, other DNA sequences also encode this same CDR3. The V gene is TRBV19, the J gene TRBJ2-3; D perhaps matches TRBD2 (6 bases). This CDR3 region has 15 residues. Germline V lookup: CDR1 LNHDA, CDR2 SQIVND (reference sequence). Trimming pared 1 base from V and 1 base from J, leaving 9 bases between. DNA of the CDR3: TGTGCCAGTAGTATAGCGGGGGTTGGCACAGATACGCAGTATTTT. This codes for CASSIAGVGTDTQYF.

This clone was seen a single time. This chain links TRBV7-9 with TRBJ1-2; D may be TRBD1 (6 bases). The V gene lost 8 bases and the J gene lost 0 bases, with 13 bases spanning the gap. Germline CDR1 is SEHNR and CDR2 is FQNEAQ (reference sequence). The length of the CDR3 is 14 residues. Here the CDR3 reads CASVLQGANYGYTF. Written as DNA, the CDR3 is TGTGCCAGCGTCCTACAGGGCGCTAACTATGGCTACACCTTC.

The chain employs TRBV28 and TRBJ2-6; 8 bases are a match to TRBD1. Germline loops: CDR1 MDHEN, CDR2 SYDVKM. The CDR3 has 17 amino acids. The J segment lost 4 bases and the V segment lost 3 bases, leaving 8 bases of the junction unmatched. For the CDR3, the DNA is TGTGCCAGCAGTTTTTGGCAGGGGGCGGGAGGGGCCAACGTCCTGACTTTC. Translated, it gives CASSFWQGAGGANVLTF.

Only one count was recorded for this clone. The chain uses TRBV10-3 and TRBJ2-1; 8 positions agree with TRBD1. This CDR3 comprises 15 residues. The V segment lost 4 bases and the J segment 5 bases; nucleotides outside the gene matches: 7. Germline lookup yields CDR1 ENHRY and CDR2 SYGVKD. The CDR3 bases are TGTGCCATCAGTGCCGGACAGGGTGGGGACAATGAGCAGTTCTTC. It codes for CAISAGQGGDNEQFF.

A note on this clone: This sample includes further DNA sequences coding for the same CDR3. V is TRBV5-6 and J is TRBJ2-7; D gene uncertain. V was pared by 1 base and J by 2 bases, with 4 bases between. The CDR3 totals 12 residues. The germline CDR1 and CDR2 sequences are SGHDT and YYEEEE. The CDR3 sequence: CASSLLAYEQYF. For the CDR3, the DNA is TGTGCCAGCAGCTTGCTAGCCTACGAGCAGTACTTC.

Details on this clone: At one of its ends the junction is not consistent with the germline gene, which may arise from a read error. The V and J genes are TRBV7-7 and TRBJ2-3, with D possibly being TRBD1 (5 bases). The V gene's germline CDR1 is SSHAT and CDR2 FNYEAQ (reference sequence). The CDR3 totals 18 residues. CDR3 amino acids: CASSLKPPQGLDTDTQYF. CDR3 in DNA: TGTGCTAGCAGCTTAAAACCCCCTCAGGGCTTAGACACAGATACGCAGTATTTT.

The CDR3 nucleotides are TGCGCCAGCAGCTTGGTGGCCAGGGAAGAGACCCAGTACTTC. Its translation: CASSLVAREETQYF. The chain uses TRBV5-1 and TRBJ2-5; D perhaps matches TRBD1 (5 bases). The germline V gene encodes CDR1 SGHRS and CDR2 YFSETQ. This CDR3 region has 14 residues. Trimming took off 0 bases at V and 3 bases at J, with 9 bases between the two ends.

This chain connects TRBV10-3 to TRBJ2-7, with a tentative D call TRBD2 (5 bases). The CDR3 length is 15 residues. Germline-derived CDR1 and CDR2 are ENHRY and SYGVKD. Between the trimmed V and J ends, which lost 0 bases and 7 bases, there was a span of 16 bases. The CDR3 DNA follows: TGTGCCATCAGTGAGTCGGGCAGTTACCGGGAAGAGCAGTACTTC. Amino acid sequence: CAISESGSYREEQYF.

This chain connects TRBV6-6 to TRBJ2-7; D is undetermined. The CDR3 length is 15 residues. The V and J ends lost 2 bases and 1 base respectively, with 12 bases between them. Germline CDR1 reads MNHNY; CDR2 reads SVGAGI (reference sequence). The DNA for the CDR3 is TGTGCCAGCAGTTACGGTGGCAGGAGTTCCTACGAGCAGTACTTC. Its translation is CASSYGGRSSYEQYF.

This chain uses TRBV9 with TRBJ2-7, with D perhaps being TRBD1 or TRBD2 (6 bases each). Trimming pared 0 bases from V and 6 bases from J, leaving 16 bases between. There are 15 residues in the CDR3. Germline-derived CDR1 and CDR2 are SGDLS and YYNGEE. Here the CDR3 reads CASSVEGGGRGEQYF. DNA for the CDR3: TGTGCCAGCAGCGTAGAAGGTGGGGGGCGCGGCGAGCAGTACTTC.

A note on this clone: One junction end does not reproduce the germline sequence, and a read error may be involved. The V and J genes are TRBV19 and TRBJ1-5; TRBD1 might be the D (6 bases). The CDR3 consists of 14 residues. Germline CDR1 reads LNHDA; CDR2 reads SQIVND (reference sequence). The CDR3 loop is CASSIGQLNQPQHF. The CDR3 DNA reads as TGTGCCAGTAGCATAGGACAGCTCAATCAGCCCCAGCATTTT.

This sequence joins TRBV2 and TRBJ1-6, with TRBD1 as a possible D gene (5 bases). The CDR3 totals 20 residues. Per the germline V gene, CDR1 is SNHLY and CDR2 is FYNNEI. V lost 4 bases to trimming and J lost 0 bases, with 22 bases between them. The CDR3, as DNA: TGTGCCAGCAGTGCGAGGGGAGGGGAGGTTCTAAGCTCCTATAATTCACCCCTCCACTTT. Encoded protein: CASSARGGEVLSSYNSPLHF.

V is TRBV5-8 and J is TRBJ1-5; weak D call: TRBD1 (5 bases). The CDR3 totals 16 residues. V was pared by 4 bases and J by 7 bases, with 21 bases between. Germline lookup yields CDR1 SGHTS and CDR2 YDEGEE. The CDR3 sequence: CASSPLSGGLSQPQHF. CDR3 DNA: TGTGCCAGCAGCCCCCTATCGGGGGGATTAAGCCAGCCCCAGCATTTT.

This clone occurred a few times. The V and J genes are TRBV28 and TRBJ1-6; no firm D call. This CDR3 has 13 amino acids. Trimming shortened V by 5 bases and J by 8 bases, and 10 bases separated the two germline ends. Germline assignment: CDR1 MDHEN and CDR2 SYDVKM. In DNA, the CDR3 is TGTGCCAGCAGTCCGGGCCTGTATTCACCCCTCCACTTT. Protein sequence: CASSPGLYSPLHF.

The chain is built from TRBV18 and TRBJ1-1, with D unresolved. Per the germline V gene, CDR1 is KGHSH and CDR2 is LQKENI. There are 13 residues in the CDR3. Trimming left V 6 bases short and J 1 base short, with 9 bases between. The CDR3 region is CASSYSRNTEAFF. Here the CDR3 DNA reads TGTGCCAGCTCGTATTCAAGGAACACTGAAGCTTTCTTT.

The chain combines TRBV2 with TRBJ1-5; the D is unclear. The V gene's germline CDR1 is SNHLY and CDR2 FYNNEI. There are 17 residues in the CDR3. V lost 7 bases to trimming and J lost 6 bases, with 25 bases between them. CDR3 region: CASKMRITDLVSQPQHF. The DNA for the CDR3 is TGTGCCAGCAAGATGAGGATAACGGACCTGGTGTCTCAGCCCCAGCATTTT.

The chain uses TRBV5-1 and TRBJ2-6, with 10 bases identical to TRBD1. Germline loops: CDR1 SGHRS, CDR2 YFSETQ. The V gene end was trimmed by 4 bases and the J gene end by 3 bases; junction bases not matched to a gene: 4. This CDR3 contains 16 residues. This CDR3 is CASSETGGGGANVLTF. In nucleotides, the CDR3 is TGCGCCAGCAGCGAGACAGGGGGCGGTGGGGCCAACGTCCTGACTTTC.

The gene calls are TRBV19 and TRBJ1-2; D gene unclear. Trimming shortened V by 4 bases and J by 0 bases, and 12 bases separated the two germline ends. The length of the CDR3 is 15 residues. Germline CDR1 and CDR2: LNHDA and SQIVND (reference sequence). CDR3 region: CASSKSNFANYGYTF. The CDR3 bases are TGTGCCAGTAGTAAGTCCAACTTTGCTAACTATGGCTACACCTTC.

Turning to this clone: The sample has other DNA sequences that encode this CDR3 too. CDR3 DNA: TGCAGTGCTAGCTCAGGGGAGACCCAGTACTTC. As protein: CSASSGETQYF. This chain connects TRBV20-1 to TRBJ2-5; D might be TRBD1 (5 bases). The V end was cut by 3 bases, the J end by 5 bases, with 7 bases between. CDR3 length: 11 residues. The germline gives CDR1 DFQATT, CDR2 SNEGSKA (reference sequence).